These 21 T cell receptor beta chains were all obtained from the same sample, sequenced in a study of memory CD4+ T cells and cytomegalovirus serostatus. The method was immunoSEQ multiplex PCR; TCRdb's version includes in-frame clones alone and lacks a portion of them. This sample has 60,000 to 70,000 clones, with 70% to 80% found just once. Single viable CD3+CD4+CD8-CD45RO+ cells were sorted as the memory CD4+ T cells. Sequenced input: memory CD4+ T cells from blood. These receptors all stem from an adult in good health and CMV-seropositive.

The chain recombines TRBV6-1 with TRBJ2-3; tentatively, D is TRBD1 (6 bases). The length of the CDR3 is 17 residues. V gave up 2 bases and J gave up 4 bases, with 19 bases separating them. CDR1 and CDR2 (germline): MNHNS, SASEGT. The CDR3 DNA follows: TGTGCCAGCAGTGAAAATAGGGGACACCTCAAACCAGATACGCAGTATTTT. It encodes CASSENRGHLKPDTQYF.

This chain uses TRBV5-1 with TRBJ2-2; D unclear. The CDR3 is 13 residues long. The ends were cut back, 2 bases at V and 2 bases at J, with 4 bases in the middle. Germline V gives CDR1 SGHRS, CDR2 YFSETQ. The CDR3 bases are TGCGCCAGCAGCTTAGGTAACACCGGGGAGCTGTTTTTT. Amino acid sequence: CASSLGNTGELFF.

The chain employs TRBV4-3 and TRBJ1-2, with D tentatively TRBD1 (5 bases). Trimming stripped 4 bases from V and 6 bases from J, with 18 bases between. The CDR3 has 15 residues. CDR1 is LGHNA and CDR2 is YSLEER in the germline V gene. Here the CDR3 DNA reads TGCGCCAGCAGCCCAGTTTATTCAGGGAGGGATGGCTACACCTTC. Its protein product is CASSPVYSGRDGYTF.

The chain has TRBV6-5 and TRBJ2-7; TRBD2 might be the D (5 bases). Per the germline V gene, CDR1 is MNHEY and CDR2 is SVGAGI. V lost 11 bases and J 2 bases, leaving 16 bases between the germline ends. The CDR3 is 13 amino acids. The CDR3 DNA is TGTGCCGCATCGGACCCGGGGACCTACGAGCAGTACTTC. It is translated as CAASDPGTYEQYF.

V and J are TRBV30 and TRBJ2-5, with unresolved D. The V end lost 0 bases, the J end lost 4 bases, and 6 bases lay between the germline ends. The CDR3 has 12 residues. In germline, CDR1 is GTSNPN, CDR2 SVGIG (reference sequence). The CDR3 sequence is CAWSVLGETQYF. The CDR3 DNA reads TGTGCCTGGAGTGTACTGGGAGAGACCCAGTACTTC.

The chain employs TRBV19 and TRBJ2-5, with 8 bases that match TRBD1. V shed 8 bases, J shed 4 bases, and the junction held 6 bases outside the gene matches. CDR3 size: 13 residues. CDR1 is LNHDA, CDR2 SQIVND, per germline (reference sequence). The CDR3 loop reads CASVDRDRETQYF. Here the CDR3 DNA reads TGTGCCAGTGTGGACAGGGACAGAGAGACCCAGTACTTC.

The V and J genes are TRBV11-2 and TRBJ2-5, with D perhaps assigned TRBD1 or TRBD2 (5 bases each). From germline, CDR1 is SGHAT and CDR2 FQNNGV. The ends were cut back, 5 bases at V and 5 bases at J, with 15 bases in the middle. The CDR3 is made up of 14 amino acids. The CDR3 nucleotides are TGTGCCAGCAGCGGTCAGGGAGTACAGGAGACCCAGTACTTC. Translating it yields CASSGQGVQETQYF. The full variable domain, its missing parts supplied by reference TRBV11-2 and TRBJ2-5, is EAGVAQSPRYKIIEKRQSVAFWCNPISGHATLYWYQQILGQGPKLLIQFQNNGVVDDSQLPKDRFSAERLKGVDSTLKIQPAKLEDSAVYLCASSGQGVQETQYFGPGTRLLVL.

This rearrangement joins TRBV2 to TRBJ2-3; D uncertain. Trimming removed 4 bases from V and 3 bases from J, with 14 bases in between. Germline V gene lookup returns CDR1 SNHLY and CDR2 FYNNEI. The length of the CDR3 is 15 residues. CDR3 bases: TGTGCCAGCAGTGGCGGTGTGGGTAGAACAGATACGCAGTATTTT. This encodes CASSGGVGRTDTQYF.

V is TRBV29-1 and J is TRBJ2-1, with 12 bases aligning to TRBD2. With V trimmed by 0 bases and J by 6 bases, 6 bases remained unmatched. Germline CDR1 is SQVTM and CDR2 is ANQGSEA. The CDR3 is 16 amino acids. The CDR3 region has the DNA TGCAGCGTTGAAGATCAGAGGACTAGCGGGGTCAATGAGCAGTTCTTC. Translated: CSVEDQRTSGVNEQFF.

This clone was recorded a few times. Here the CDR3 DNA reads TGTGCCAGCAGTTTATTAGGTAGGGAAGGCGGCTACACCTTC. Residues: CASSLLGREGGYTF. The rearrangement uses TRBV27 and TRBJ1-2; D gene ambiguous. This CDR3 region has 14 residues. CDR1 is MNHEY and CDR2 is SMNVEV in the germline V gene (reference sequence). The V end lost 1 base, the J end lost 8 bases, and 14 bases lay between the germline ends.

The V and J genes are TRBV5-1 and TRBJ2-5; D may be TRBD2 (6 bases). This CDR3 region has 15 residues. Germline-derived CDR1 and CDR2 are SGHRS and YFSETQ. The germline V and J ends were trimmed by 2 bases and 2 bases, with 13 bases remaining between them. CDR3 protein: CASSLGAGIQETQYF. In nucleotides, the CDR3 is TGCGCCAGCAGCTTAGGGGCGGGGATTCAAGAGACCCAGTACTTC.

There are a few counts of this clone. The chain carries TRBV14 and TRBJ2-1; TRBD2 is a possible D gene (6 bases). The CDR3 is 18 amino acids. From germline, CDR1 is SGHDN and CDR2 FVKESK. Trimming pared 4 bases from V and 7 bases from J, leaving 26 bases between. As DNA, the CDR3 is TGTGCCAGCAGCCCGCTTATACGCCGGGACTTCTATTTGAATGAGCAGTTCTTC. This codes for CASSPLIRRDFYLNEQFF. Drawing the rest from reference TRBV14 and TRBJ2-1, the complete variable domain is EAGVTQFPSHSVIEKGQTVTLRCDPISGHDNLYWYRRVMGKEIKFLLHFVKESKQDESGMPNNRFLAERTGGTYSTLKVQPAELEDSGVYFCASSPLIRRDFYLNEQFFGPGTRLTVL.

The chain joins TRBV28 to TRBJ2-5, with D unclear. Trimming removed 2 bases from V and 7 bases from J, with 5 bases in between. The germline gives CDR1 MDHEN, CDR2 SYDVKM. The CDR3 has 11 amino acids. The CDR3 reads CASSLLGTQYF. In nucleotides, the CDR3 is TGTGCCAGCAGTTTACTTGGGACCCAGTACTTC.

CDR3 residues: CASRESWAEAFF. CDR3 sequence (DNA): TGTGCCAGCAGGGAGAGTTGGGCTGAAGCTTTCTTT. The rearrangement joins TRBV28 to TRBJ1-1; D is undetermined. CDR1 and CDR2 (germline): MDHEN, SYDVKM. The CDR3 loop spans 12 amino acids. V was pared by 6 bases and J by 6 bases, with 11 bases between.

The CDR3 DNA sequence: TGTGCCAGCAGTCAAACAGGGAAAAGAAGCGCCGGGGAGCTGTTTTTT. It is translated as CASSQTGKRSAGELFF. The rearrangement links TRBV5-4 to TRBJ2-2; a weak D match, TRBD1 (6 bases). Germline V CDR1 and CDR2: SGHNT, YYREEE (reference sequence). The CDR3 is 16 amino acids. Trimming stripped 5 bases from V and 6 bases from J, with 20 bases between.

The chain carries TRBV7-2 and TRBJ2-5; 8 bases are shared with TRBD2. From germline, CDR1 is SGHTA and CDR2 FQGNSA. The J segment lost 7 bases and the V segment lost 1 base, leaving 14 bases of the junction unmatched. The CDR3 sequence is 17 residues long. The CDR3: CASSLVGRGGPRGTQYF. CDR3 bases: TGTGCCAGCAGCTTAGTAGGGCGCGGGGGGCCGAGGGGGACCCAGTACTTC.

This clone was seen a few times. V gene TRBV7-6 combines with J gene TRBJ1-1; 7 positions match TRBD1. CDR1 and CDR2 (germline): SGHVS, FNYEAQ. V trimming: 8 bases; J trimming: 2 bases; junction bases outside the gene matches: 8. The CDR3 spans 14 residues. CDR3 bases: TGTGCCAGCCCCCAAGGGACAGATAACACTGAAGCTTTCTTT. Its translation is CASPQGTDNTEAFF.

The rearrangement uses TRBV27 and TRBJ2-7, with D unclear. Germline CDR1 MNHEY, CDR2 SMNVEV (reference sequence). V lost 4 bases and J 3 bases, leaving 1 base between the germline ends. This CDR3 has 10 residues. The CDR3 loop is CASSYYEQYF. CDR3 bases: TGTGCCAGCAGTTACTACGAGCAGTACTTC.

The chain couples TRBV7-2 to TRBJ2-7, with TRBD1 matching 7 bases. From germline, CDR1 is SGHTA and CDR2 FQGNSA. Trimming cost V 2 bases and J 2 bases; bases outside gene matches: 9. The CDR3 runs to 16 residues. CDR3 amino acids: CASSLHAGDSAYEQYF. Here the CDR3 DNA reads TGTGCCAGCAGCTTACACGCCGGGGACAGCGCCTACGAGCAGTACTTC. Filled out from reference TRBV7-2 and TRBJ2-7, the complete variable domain reads GAGVSQSPSNKVTEKGKDVELRCDPISGHTALYWYRQSLGQGLEFLIYFQGNSAPDKSGLPSDRFSAERTGGSVSTLTIQRTQQEDSAVYLCASSLHAGDSAYEQYFGPGTRLTVT.

The chain combines TRBV30 with TRBJ1-2, with D perhaps TRBD1 (5 bases). The V and J ends lost 5 bases and 5 bases respectively, with 18 bases between them. Germline CDR1 is GTSNPN and CDR2 is SVGIG (reference sequence). The CDR3 length is 14 residues. The CDR3 bases are TGTGCCTGGGGCTCCGGGACGGAAGGATATGGCTACACCTTC. Protein sequence: CAWGSGTEGYGYTF.

The rearrangement joins TRBV5-4 to TRBJ1-1; D unclear. The V end lost 4 bases, the J end lost 1 base, and 8 bases lay between the germline ends. Germline-derived CDR1 and CDR2 are SGHNT and YYREEE (reference sequence). The CDR3 sequence is 13 residues long. The CDR3, as DNA: TGTGCCAGCAGCCCGACAAAGAACACTGAAGCTTTCTTT. It specifies CASSPTKNTEAFF.